Below, 19 T cell receptor beta chains from the same sample are listed, as sequenced in a study of OX40 agonist ivuxolimab in advanced cancers. Using immunoSEQ multiplex PCR, the repertoire was profiled, and TCRdb retains in-frame clones only, with some absent. This sample has approximately 80,000 clones, with roughly 91% found just once. Sequenced material: CD4+ or CD8+ T cells sorted from blood, taken in a trial of the OX40 agonist ivuxolimab. The receptors come from an adult with an advanced solid tumor such as melanoma, head and neck, liver or kidney cancer.

The gene calls are TRBV7-6 and TRBJ2-5, with D perhaps matching TRBD1 (5 bases). With 3 bases removed from V and 3 bases from J, the gap between germline ends came to 23 bases. CDR3 length equals 18 residues. The germline V gene encodes CDR1 SGHVS and CDR2 FNYEAQ. This CDR3 reads CASSLFDPFNQGEETQYF. The CDR3 region has the DNA TGTGCCAGCAGCTTGTTTGATCCATTTAACCAGGGCGAAGAGACCCAGTACTTC.

This clone was detected once. This chain connects TRBV19 to TRBJ2-3; 15 nucleotides agree with TRBD2. The CDR3 extends over 19 amino acids. The ends lost 5 bases at V and 1 base at J; junction bases unmatched: 10. CDR1 and CDR2 from the germline V gene are LNHDA and SQIVND (reference sequence). As DNA, the CDR3 is TGTGCCAGTAGTCGCGGGACTAGCGGGAGGAATATGGGCACAGATACGCAGTATTTT. It encodes CASSRGTSGRNMGTDTQYF.

The chain's CDR3 is CASSLREVGYNEQFF. The CDR3, as DNA: TGTGCCAGCAGCTTACGGGAGGTGGGATACAATGAGCAGTTCTTC. The V and J genes are TRBV5-4 and TRBJ2-1, with TRBD2 identical over 7 bases. CDR1 and CDR2 from the germline V gene are SGHNT and YYREEE (reference sequence). The CDR3 runs 15 residues. The V segment lost 2 bases and the J segment 4 bases; nucleotides outside the gene matches: 6.

The chain carries TRBV11-3 and TRBJ1-5; D unclear. Germline V gene lookup returns CDR1 SGHNT and CDR2 YENEEA. This CDR3 has 13 residues. The V gene lost 6 bases and the J gene lost 5 bases, with 11 bases spanning the gap. The CDR3 reads CASSRQRDQPQHF. The CDR3 nucleotides read TGTGCCAGCAGTCGCCAAAGGGATCAGCCCCAGCATTTT.

The V and J genes are TRBV27 and TRBJ2-2, with a tentative D call TRBD2 (5 bases). Trimming removed 6 bases at V and 5 bases at J, with 16 bases between. The CDR3 loop spans 15 amino acids. Germline CDR1 MNHEY, CDR2 SMNVEV (reference sequence). CDR3 coding DNA: TGTGCCAGCAGGACGTACGGGGATGGGACCGGGGAGCTGTTTTTT. Translating gives CASRTYGDGTGELFF.

The chain carries TRBV7-6 and TRBJ1-2; a weak D match, TRBD1 (5 bases). Looked up from germline, CDR1 is SGHVS and CDR2 is FNYEAQ. Trimming cost V 1 base and J 4 bases, with 19 bases left between them. This CDR3 comprises 17 residues. This CDR3 reads CASSLVGGVGAGYGYTF. CDR3 coding DNA: TGTGCCAGCAGCTTAGTCGGTGGAGTAGGGGCGGGCTATGGCTACACCTTC. Together with reference TRBV7-6 and TRBJ1-2, the CDR3 gives the full variable domain: GAGVSQSPRYKVTKRGQDVALRCDPISGHVSLYWYRQALGQGPEFLTYFNYEAQQDKSGLPNDRFSAERPEGSISTLTIQRTEQRDSAMYRCASSLVGGVGAGYGYTFGSGTRLTVV.

This chain uses TRBV5-1 with TRBJ2-2, with 10 bases fitting TRBD2. After removal of 2 bases from V and 6 bases from J, the junction contained 10 bases not matched to a gene. CDR1 is SGHRS and CDR2 is YFSETQ in the germline V gene. This CDR3 has 17 residues. CDR3 DNA sequence: TGCGCCAGCAGCTTATCCGGGACTAGCGAGTTCCCCGGGGAGCTGTTTTTT. It is translated as CASSLSGTSEFPGELFF.

V and J are TRBV11-3 and TRBJ2-5, with a tentative D call TRBD2 (8 bases). The CDR3 length is 16 residues. The V end was cut by 6 bases, the J end by 7 bases, with 24 bases between. CDR1 is SGHNT and CDR2 is YENEEA in the germline V gene. CDR3 residues: CASSFRLGLGGGTQYF. CDR3 sequence (DNA): TGTGCCAGCAGTTTCCGACTGGGACTAGGGGGCGGGACCCAGTACTTC.

This chain connects TRBV6-6 to TRBJ1-2; D call uncertain. The CDR3 is 11 residues long. Trimming removed 8 bases from V and 8 bases from J, with 12 bases in between. Germline lookup yields CDR1 MNHNY and CDR2 SVGAGI (reference sequence). CDR3 protein: CASHGDVGYTF. CDR3 nucleotide sequence: TGTGCCAGCCATGGGGATGTGGGCTACACCTTC.

V usage is TRBV6-1 and J usage is TRBJ2-6; D not resolved. V was shortened by 0 bases and J by 0 bases, with 6 bases between the two germline ends. CDR1 and CDR2 (germline): MNHNS, SASEGT. The CDR3 length is 16 residues. CDR3 amino acids: CASSEALASGANVLTF. The CDR3 nucleotides are TGTGCCAGCAGTGAAGCGCTCGCCTCTGGGGCCAACGTCCTGACTTTC.

The chain recombines TRBV11-3 with TRBJ2-7; TRBD1 agrees at 8 bases. This CDR3 contains 16 residues. CDR1 and CDR2 from the germline V gene are SGHNT and YENEEA. V dropped 2 bases and J dropped 0; count of bases not matched to a gene: 6. The CDR3 DNA sequence: TGTGCCAGCAGCTTAAGACAGGGGCCTACCTCCTACGAGCAGTACTTC. Protein: CASSLRQGPTSYEQYF. The variable domain in full, completed from reference TRBV11-3 and TRBJ2-7, reads EAGVVQSPRYKIIEKKQPVAFWCNPISGHNTLYWYLQNLGQGPELLIRYENEEAVDDSQLPKDRFSAERLKGVDSTLKIQPAELGDSAVYLCASSLRQGPTSYEQYFGPGTRLTVT.

The gene calls are TRBV27 and TRBJ1-2; the D gene is possibly TRBD1 (5 bases). The CDR3 runs 14 residues. Germline V gene data show CDR1 as MNHEY and CDR2 as SMNVEV (reference sequence). Trimming shortened V by 4 bases and J by 8 bases, and 17 bases separated the two germline ends. The chain's CDR3 is CASSYTGPTGGYTF. For the CDR3, the DNA is TGTGCCAGCAGTTATACAGGCCCCACGGGAGGCTACACCTTC.

The gene calls are TRBV6-1 and TRBJ2-2, with TRBD2 matching 11 bases. V lost 4 bases and J lost 8; bases outside the gene matches: 12. The CDR3 contains 17 residues. In germline, CDR1 is MNHNS, CDR2 SASEGT. The CDR3 DNA follows: TGTGCCAGCAGTGGACCGGGACTAGCGGCAAATGTGGGGGAGCTGTTTTTT. Residues: CASSGPGLAANVGELFF.

J is TRBJ2-1 and V is TRBV6-6; 7 bases map to TRBD2. Germline trimming cut 0 bases from V and 4 bases from J; bases unmatched to any gene: 6. Germline lookup yields CDR1 MNHNY and CDR2 SVGAGI (reference sequence). The CDR3 loop spans 16 amino acids. This chain's CDR3 is CASSYSVSGAYNEQFF. The CDR3 nucleotides read TGTGCCAGCAGTTACTCGGTGAGCGGGGCTTACAATGAGCAGTTCTTC.

This clone was counted only a few times. The chain employs TRBV27 and TRBJ2-7, with 10 bases aligning to TRBD1. The CDR3 sequence is 13 residues long. V was pared by 6 bases and J by 7 bases, with 6 bases of the junction left unmatched. Germline assignment: CDR1 MNHEY and CDR2 SMNVEV (reference sequence). The CDR3 bases are TGTGCCAGCAGGCGACAGGGGGCGAAAGAGCAGTACTTC. It translates to CASRRQGAKEQYF.

The chain combines TRBV28 with TRBJ1-4, with D tentatively TRBD1 (6 bases). Trimming shortened V by 6 bases and J by 2 bases, and 10 bases separated the two germline ends. From germline, CDR1 is MDHEN and CDR2 SYDVKM. This CDR3 comprises 14 residues. The CDR3 sequence: CASRRGGTNEKLFF. DNA for the CDR3: TGTGCCAGCAGACGAGGGGGTACTAATGAAAAACTGTTTTTT.

This clone appeared a single time. The chain joins TRBV19 to TRBJ1-2, with D tentatively TRBD1 (5 bases). The CDR3 is 15 residues long. Germline V lookup: CDR1 LNHDA, CDR2 SQIVND (reference sequence). The V end was cut by 7 bases, the J end by 4 bases, with 19 bases between. The chain's CDR3 is CASTVPNAGSYGYTF. CDR3 coding DNA: TGTGCCAGTACCGTACCTAACGCAGGGAGCTATGGCTACACCTTC. Looking up the rest from reference TRBV19 and TRBJ1-2 gives the full variable domain: DGGITQSPKYLFRKEGQNVTLSCEQNLNHDAMYWYRQDPGQGLRLIYYSQIVNDFQKGDIAEGYSVSREKKESFPLTVTSAQKNPTAFYLCASTVPNAGSYGYTFGSGTRLTVV.

The rearrangement joins TRBV6-1 to TRBJ1-5; D is uncertain. The CDR3 is made up of 11 amino acids. Germline CDR1 reads MNHNS; CDR2 reads SASEGT. Deletions cut 8 bases from V and 0 bases from J, with 2 bases between. The CDR3 sequence: CASCSNQPQHF. Here the CDR3 DNA reads TGTGCCAGCTGTAGCAATCAGCCCCAGCATTTT.

The rearrangement links TRBV10-1 to TRBJ2-1; 8 positions match TRBD2. The trim removed 2 bases at V and 6 bases at J, leaving 6 bases unmatched. The length of the CDR3 is 15 residues. CDR1 and CDR2 (germline): WNHNN, SYGVQD (reference sequence). The CDR3 DNA reads as TGCGCCAGCAGTGAGGGGACTAGTTATCGCAATGAGCAGTTCTTC. Its protein product is CASSEGTSYRNEQFF.